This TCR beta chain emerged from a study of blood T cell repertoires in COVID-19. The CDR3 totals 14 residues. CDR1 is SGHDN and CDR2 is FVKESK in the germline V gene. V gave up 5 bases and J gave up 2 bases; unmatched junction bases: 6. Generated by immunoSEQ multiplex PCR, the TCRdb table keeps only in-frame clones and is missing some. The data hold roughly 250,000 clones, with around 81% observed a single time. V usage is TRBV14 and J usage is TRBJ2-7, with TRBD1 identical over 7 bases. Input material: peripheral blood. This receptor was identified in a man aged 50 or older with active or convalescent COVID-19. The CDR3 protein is CASSERDRPYEQYF. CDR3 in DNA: TGTGCCAGCAGCGAACGGGACAGACCCTACGAGCAGTACTTC.